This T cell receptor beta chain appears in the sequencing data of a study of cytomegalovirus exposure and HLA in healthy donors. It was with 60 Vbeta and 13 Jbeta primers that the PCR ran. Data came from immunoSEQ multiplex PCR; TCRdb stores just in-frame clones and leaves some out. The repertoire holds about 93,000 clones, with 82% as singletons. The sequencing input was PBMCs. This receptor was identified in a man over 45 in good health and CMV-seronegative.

Here the CDR3 reads CASSFPTGSSNYGYTF. The CDR3, as DNA: TGTGCCAGCAGCTTCCCCACGGGGTCTTCTAACTATGGCTACACCTTC. The chain combines TRBV5-8 with TRBJ1-2; no clear D. Germline CDR1 reads SGHTS; CDR2 reads YDEGEE. V dropped 2 bases and J dropped 0 bases, with 14 bases sitting between them. The CDR3 sequence is 16 residues long.